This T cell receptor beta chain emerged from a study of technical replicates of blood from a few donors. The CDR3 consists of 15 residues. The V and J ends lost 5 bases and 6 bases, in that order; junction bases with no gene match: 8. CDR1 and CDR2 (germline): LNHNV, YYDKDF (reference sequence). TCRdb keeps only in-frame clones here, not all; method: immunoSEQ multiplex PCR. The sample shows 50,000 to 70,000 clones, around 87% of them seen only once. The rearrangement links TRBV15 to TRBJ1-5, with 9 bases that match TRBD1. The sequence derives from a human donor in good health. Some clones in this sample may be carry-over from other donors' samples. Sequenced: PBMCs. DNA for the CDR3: TGTGCCACCAGCGGACGGACAGGGGATTTTCAGCCCCAGCATTTT. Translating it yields CATSGRTGDFQPQHF.